The 10 T cell receptor beta chains reported below all come from one sample, sequenced in a study of cytomegalovirus exposure and HLA in healthy donors. Vbeta (60) and Jbeta (13) primers were used in the PCR. The assay was immunoSEQ multiplex PCR, and TCRdb's table has in-frame clones only and misses some. Of under 100,000 clones listed, approximately 70% are singletons. Sequenced sample: PBMCs. Every receptor here comes from a woman between 45 and 65 years old in good health and CMV-seropositive.

This chain links TRBV29-1 with TRBJ2-7; 8 bases map to TRBD1. Trimming at V came to 1 base and at J to 3 bases, leaving 2 bases not matched to a gene. The CDR3 has 13 amino acids. Germline values: CDR1 SQVTM, CDR2 ANQGSEA. CDR3 region: CSVEGTGNYEQYF. Written as DNA, the CDR3 is TGCAGCGTTGAAGGGACAGGGAACTACGAGCAGTACTTC.

The chain is built from TRBV5-1 and TRBJ2-6; D not certain. Germline CDR1 SGHRS, CDR2 YFSETQ. The V and J ends lost 0 bases and 0 bases respectively, with 10 bases between them. There are 17 residues in the CDR3. DNA of the CDR3: TGCGCCAGCAGCTTGGCGACCGACACCTCTGGGGCCAACGTCCTGACTTTC. Translation: CASSLATDTSGANVLTF.

The V call is TRBV28, the J call TRBJ2-6; D uncertain. Germline CDR1 reads MDHEN; CDR2 reads SYDVKM. The CDR3 has 16 residues. Deletions cut 4 bases from V and 1 base from J, with 11 bases between. CDR3 residues: CASSSTDWSGANVLTF. CDR3 DNA sequence: TGTGCCAGCAGTTCGACTGACTGGTCTGGGGCCAACGTCCTGACTTTC.

J is TRBJ1-6 and V is TRBV6-5; 9 bases fit TRBD1. The CDR3 has 15 amino acids. Germline loops: CDR1 MNHEY, CDR2 SVGAGI. The ends lost 5 bases at V and 7 bases at J; junction bases unmatched: 6. CDR3 DNA: TGTGCCAGCAGTCTTCGACAGGGGGGAAATTCACCCCTCCACTTT. Its translation: CASSLRQGGNSPLHF.

This CDR3 is CASSQIAGTGGLGGYTF. CDR3 sequence (DNA): TGCGCCAGCAGCCAAATCGCCGGGACAGGGGGCCTCGGTGGCTACACCTTC. V usage is TRBV4-3 and J usage is TRBJ1-2; TRBD1 agrees at 12 bases. Germline loops: CDR1 LGHNA, CDR2 YSLEER. There are 17 residues in the CDR3. With V trimmed by 2 bases and J by 7 bases, 11 bases remained unmatched.

Within the sample, this clone is medium-sized. The genes are TRBV5-1 and TRBJ1-1, with TRBD1 identical over 7 bases. CDR1 is SGHRS and CDR2 is YFSETQ in the germline V gene. Trimming cost V 4 bases and J 3 bases; bases outside gene matches: 3. The CDR3 sequence is 13 residues long. The DNA of the CDR3 is TGCGCCAGCAGCCAGCAGGGGGACACTGAAGCTTTCTTT. As protein: CASSQQGDTEAFF.

The chain recombines TRBV9 with TRBJ2-2; 8 nucleotides align to TRBD2. After removal of 0 bases from V and 5 bases from J, the junction contained 3 bases not matched to a gene. This CDR3 region has 15 residues. The V gene's germline CDR1 is SGDLS and CDR2 YYNGEE. CDR3 sequence: CASSVAAGVTGELFF. The CDR3 DNA sequence: TGTGCCAGCAGCGTAGCAGCGGGAGTAACCGGGGAGCTGTTTTTT.

The chain links TRBV5-1 to TRBJ1-1; no firm D call. The CDR3 length is 17 residues. Germline loops: CDR1 SGHRS, CDR2 YFSETQ. Trimming removed 0 bases from V and 1 base from J, with 16 bases in between. The CDR3 bases are TGCGCCAGCAGCTTGGTTCTTTTTGGAGGAAGGAACACTGAAGCTTTCTTT. Protein sequence: CASSLVLFGGRNTEAFF.

The chain combines TRBV28 with TRBJ1-5, with 7 nucleotides matching TRBD1. Germline V gives CDR1 MDHEN, CDR2 SYDVKM. This CDR3 region has 15 residues. Trimming cost V 4 bases and J 6 bases; bases outside gene matches: 9. The CDR3 reads CASSSGQSSVQPQHF. The CDR3 DNA reads as TGTGCCAGCAGTTCGGGACAGTCTTCGGTTCAGCCCCAGCATTTT.

CDR3 in DNA: TGTGCCAGCAGCTCCCTGGCGGGAGGAGGCACAGATACGCAGTATTTT. It is translated as CASSSLAGGGTDTQYF. The gene calls are TRBV9 and TRBJ2-3; 8 positions agree with TRBD2. This CDR3 contains 16 residues. V dropped 4 bases and J dropped 1; count of bases not matched to a gene: 8. Germline V gene lookup returns CDR1 SGDLS and CDR2 YYNGEE.